What follows are 25 T cell receptor beta chains derived from one specimen sequenced in a study of spatial heterogeneity in lung cancer. Study results and caveats: Mutation tallies in tumors tracked expanded intratumoral alpha and beta TCR counts.

Using its own MiXCR run on the 5' RACE reads, TCRdb lists one record per CDR3 protein. The sample contains roughly 2,000 distinct CDR3 sequences, about 23% of which appear only once. Their antigen targets remain unknown. The time point here: sample taken at primary tumor resection. Source: lung tumor tissue, taken at surgery. All receptors come from a male donor with early-stage non-small cell lung cancer.

Sample share makes this clonotype large. As an off-target read in a library built for alpha chains, this beta chain has a frequency of little significance. This chain links TRBV29-1 with TRBJ2-6; D is uncertain. Deletions cut 4 bases from V and 1 base from J, with 8 bases between. Germline values: CDR1 SQVTM, CDR2 ANQGSEA. The CDR3 contains 14 residues. Here the CDR3 reads CSVAGISGANVLTF. DNA for the CDR3: TGCAGCGTTGCTGGAATATCTGGGGCCAACGTCCTGACTTTC. Combining the CDR3 with reference TRBV29-1 and TRBJ2-6 gives the whole variable domain SAVISQKPSRDICQRGTSLTIQCQVDSQVTMMFWYRQQPGQSLTLIATANQGSEATYESGFVIDKFPISRPNLTFSTLTVSNMSPEDSSIYLCSVAGISGANVLTFGAGSRLTVL.

As regards this clonotype: Little can be read into the size of this beta chain, an off-target read in a library designed for alpha chains. The chain employs TRBV9 and TRBJ2-1; maybe TRBD1 (6 bases). This CDR3 contains 14 residues. Germline-derived CDR1 and CDR2 are SGDLS and YYNGEE. Trimming removed 4 bases from V and 7 bases from J, with 15 bases in between. As DNA, the CDR3 is TGTGCCAGCAGCCCCCGTGGGGGCCGGAATGAGCAGTTCTTC. It yields the protein CASSPRGGRNEQFF.

Regarding this clonotype: Because this beta chain is a stray read in a library intended to capture alpha chains, its abundance should not be given much weight. The V call is TRBV7-3, the J call TRBJ2-3, with D unresolved. V lost 5 bases to trimming and J lost 5 bases, with 11 bases between them. Per germline, CDR1 SGHTA and CDR2 FQGTGA. The CDR3 sequence is 13 residues long. CDR3 in amino acids: CASSGADLDTQYF. DNA of the CDR3: TGTGCCAGCAGCGGTGCCGATCTAGATACGCAGTATTTT.

Note on this clonotype: This beta chain came through as a stray read in a library set up for alpha chains, and its size says little. V is TRBV11-2 and J is TRBJ2-2; no clear D. In germline, CDR1 is SGHAT, CDR2 FQNNGV. The CDR3 contains 13 residues. V gave up 1 base and J gave up 7 bases, with 7 bases separating them. The CDR3 here is CASSLGLSGELFF. CDR3 nucleotides: TGTGCCAGCAGCTTAGGCCTGAGCGGGGAGCTGTTTTTT.

As concerns this clonotype: The library was designed around alpha chains, so this beta chain is a stray read whose abundance carries little weight. The J gene is TRBJ2-6, the V gene TRBV6-2 or TRBV6-3, with D uncertain. Germline V gene data show CDR1 as MNHEY and CDR2 as SVGEGT. Trimming stripped 8 bases from V and 0 bases from J, with 5 bases between. The length of the CDR3 is 13 residues. The CDR3 coding sequence is TGTGCCAGCCTTCGCTCTGGGGCCAACGTCCTGACTTTC. Protein: CASLRSGANVLTF.

To note about this clonotype: The size of this beta chain means little, since it is a stray read in a library made for alpha chains. The chain carries TRBV10-2 and TRBJ2-3; no firm D call. Germline lookup yields CDR1 WSHSY and CDR2 SAAADI. The CDR3 runs to 12 residues. Trimming left V 0 bases short and J 5 bases short, with 3 bases between. CDR3 bases: TGCGCCAGCAGTGAGTCTATAGATACGCAGTATTTT. Its translation: CASSESIDTQYF.

A word on this clonotype: This beta chain was picked up by a library intended for alpha chains and is off target, so its count carries little meaning. The V and J genes are TRBV27 and TRBJ1-5, with 7 bases aligning to TRBD1. The CDR3 spans 15 residues. Germline V gene data show CDR1 as MNHEY and CDR2 as SMNVEV (reference sequence). The junction had 13 bases not matched to a gene; V was cut back by 3 bases and J by 11 bases. The CDR3 loop reads CASSLVRTGQSAQHF. The DNA of the CDR3 is TGTGCCAGCAGTTTGGTCAGGACAGGTCAATCAGCCCAGCATTTT.

This clonotype was counted a few times. Little can be read into the size of this beta chain, an off-target read in a library designed for alpha chains. V is TRBV12-3 or TRBV12-4 and J is TRBJ1-3; D is unresolved. The CDR3 spans 13 residues. Trimming stripped 5 bases from V and 6 bases from J, with 11 bases between. DNA for the CDR3: TGTGCCAGCAGTCGCCGGCAGCCAAACACCATATATTTT. Protein: CASSRRQPNTIYF.

This clonotype qualifies as medium-sized. Germline is not matched at one junction end, which may reflect a read error. Because this beta chain is a stray read in a library intended to capture alpha chains, its abundance should not be given much weight. V and J are TRBV6-6 and TRBJ2-5; TRBD1 or TRBD2 may be the D gene (6 bases each). CDR3 length: 13 amino acids. Germline V gives CDR1 MNHNY, CDR2 SVGAGI (reference sequence). CDR3 coding DNA: TGTGTCAGCCGGGGGCAGCTGGGGGAGACCCAGTACTTC. Translated, it gives CVSRGQLGETQYF.

As for this clonotype: This beta chain represents an off-target read in a library built for alpha chains; its size is of limited meaning. The rearrangement joins TRBV18 to TRBJ2-5; D perhaps matches TRBD1 (6 bases). This CDR3 region has 14 residues. V lost 0 bases, J lost 5 bases, and 10 bases lay in between. Germline values: CDR1 KGHSH, CDR2 LQKENI. The CDR3 sequence is CASSPPTGMETQYF. In nucleotides, the CDR3 is TGTGCCAGCTCACCACCGACAGGCATGGAGACCCAGTACTTC.

By proportion, this clonotype is large (0.1 to 1%). The library was prepared for alpha chains; this beta chain is a stray read, so its frequency means little. The J gene is TRBJ2-1, the V gene TRBV6-5; the D gene could be TRBD1 or TRBD2 (6 bases each). Deletions cut 8 bases from V and 4 bases from J, with 15 bases between. Germline-derived CDR1 and CDR2 are MNHEY and SVGAGI. The CDR3 spans 14 residues. This chain's CDR3 is CASGGSGPYNEQFF. Written as DNA, the CDR3 is TGTGCCAGCGGGGGCAGCGGGCCGTACAATGAGCAGTTCTTC.

On this clonotype itself: The size of this beta chain means little, since it is a stray read in a library made for alpha chains. The chain combines TRBV18 with TRBJ2-2; no clear D. V shed 0 bases and J shed 2 bases, with 4 bases lying between them. CDR3 length: 14 residues. Germline V CDR1 and CDR2: KGHSH, LQKENI. Written as DNA, the CDR3 is TGTGCCAGCTCACCACCACTAAACACCGGGGAGCTGTTTTTT. Its protein product is CASSPPLNTGELFF.

This clonotype rates as large. This beta chain is off target for a library built for alpha chains, so its abundance means little. The chain is built from TRBV5-4 and TRBJ2-5; no definite D call. This CDR3 has 11 residues. Germline assignment: CDR1 SGHNT and CDR2 YYREEE (reference sequence). Trimming removed 1 base at V and 4 bases at J, with 2 bases between. The CDR3 DNA reads TGTGCCAGCAGCTTGAGAGAGACCCAGTACTTC. It codes for CASSLRETQYF.

This clonotype was counted only a few times. This beta chain represents an off-target read in a library built for alpha chains; its size is of limited meaning. This rearrangement joins TRBV28 to TRBJ2-7; tentatively, D is TRBD2 (6 bases). The CDR3 covers 14 residues. Between the trimmed V and J ends, which lost 5 bases and 3 bases, there was a span of 14 bases. Germline CDR1 MDHEN, CDR2 SYDVKM. The CDR3 DNA is TGTGCCAGCAGTCCCATCCCGGGGGACTACGAGCAGTACTTC. Its translation: CASSPIPGDYEQYF.

Details on this clonotype: This beta chain slipped into a library made for alpha chains as a stray read, so its size is not meaningful. The chain uses TRBV12-3 or TRBV12-4 and TRBJ2-1, with D maybe TRBD2 (5 bases). V was pared by 7 bases and J by 2 bases, with 9 bases between. The CDR3 loop spans 13 amino acids. The CDR3: CASILGTYNEQFF. DNA for the CDR3: TGTGCCAGCATACTCGGGACCTACAATGAGCAGTTCTTC.

This clonotype was observed a few times. In a library made to pick up alpha chains, this beta chain is a stray read with a size that means little. The V and J genes are TRBV6-6 and TRBJ2-1; perhaps TRBD1 as D (6 bases). Germline-derived CDR1 and CDR2 are MNHNY and SVGAGI (reference sequence). The length of the CDR3 is 11 residues. The ends were cut back, 6 bases at V and 14 bases at J, with 14 bases in the middle. DNA of the CDR3: TGTGCCAGCAGCCGGGACACGTTAAAGTTCTTC. It specifies CASSRDTLKFF.

Concerning this clonotype: This beta chain is a stray read from a library made for alpha chains; its abundance is not meaningful. The CDR3 loop is CATSAGGRANVLTF. As DNA, the CDR3 is TGTGCCACCAGTGCCGGGGGTAGGGCCAACGTCCTGACTTTC. This chain links TRBV24-1 with TRBJ2-6; perhaps TRBD2 as D (6 bases). The V and J ends lost 5 bases and 5 bases respectively, with 9 bases between them. The germline CDR1 and CDR2 sequences are KGHDR and SFDVKD. This CDR3 region has 14 residues.

This clonotype was seen a few times. This beta chain is a stray read from a library made for alpha chains; its abundance is not meaningful. The chain recombines TRBV2 with TRBJ2-1; possible D gene TRBD1, 6 bases. Germline V gene lookup returns CDR1 SNHLY and CDR2 FYNNEI. The CDR3 extends over 13 amino acids. The germline V and J ends were trimmed by 6 bases and 13 bases, with 19 bases remaining between them. CDR3 sequence (DNA): TGTGCCAGCAGGAGATCAGGGGTCGCCGAACAGTTCTTC. The encoded protein is CASRRSGVAEQFF.

To note about this clonotype: In a library made to pick up alpha chains, this beta chain is a stray read with a size that means little. The chain links TRBV7-9 to TRBJ2-3; maybe TRBD1 (5 bases). Per the germline V gene, CDR1 is SEHNR and CDR2 is FQNEAQ (reference sequence). V was clipped by 7 bases and J by 2 bases, with 13 bases between them. The CDR3 is made up of 14 amino acids. CDR3: CASTAPTDTDTQYF. The CDR3 bases are TGTGCCAGCACCGCCCCGACAGACACAGATACGCAGTATTTT.

Turning to this clonotype: This beta chain was picked up by a library intended for alpha chains and is off target, so its count carries little meaning. V is TRBV28 and J is TRBJ2-7; TRBD2 is a possible D gene (6 bases). Trimming stripped 7 bases from V and 9 bases from J, with 19 bases between. The CDR3 loop spans 13 amino acids. The V gene's germline CDR1 is MDHEN and CDR2 SYDVKM. The DNA of the CDR3 is TGTGCCAGCATCCCCGGGGGAAAACCGTCGCAGTACTTC. Translated: CASIPGGKPSQYF.

Details on this clonotype: The library was built for alpha chains, so this beta chain is an off-target read and its size means little. The gene calls are TRBV6-2 or TRBV6-3 and TRBJ2-5; D possibly matches TRBD1 or TRBD2 (5 bases each). This CDR3 has 13 residues. Looked up from germline, CDR1 is MNHEY and CDR2 is SVGEGT. Between the trimmed V and J ends, which lost 8 bases and 2 bases, there was a span of 12 bases. The CDR3 DNA sequence: TGTGCCAGCGCCGGGACGGAACAAGAGACCCAGTACTTC. Amino acid sequence: CASAGTEQETQYF.

On this clonotype itself: With the library built for alpha chains, this beta chain is off target and its frequency is not meaningful. The chain has TRBV28 and TRBJ2-4; possible D gene TRBD2, 6 bases. Germline-derived CDR1 and CDR2 are MDHEN and SYDVKM. The CDR3 covers 15 residues. V gave up 2 bases and J gave up 0 bases, with 8 bases separating them. CDR3 DNA sequence: TGTGCCAGCAGTTTAGCGGGGTCAGCCAAAAACATTCAGTACTTC. Translation: CASSLAGSAKNIQYF.

This clonotype rates as large. In a library made to pick up alpha chains, this beta chain is a stray read with a size that means little. The gene calls are TRBV2 and TRBJ2-7; tentative D call: TRBD1 (5 bases). Looked up from germline, CDR1 is SNHLY and CDR2 is FYNNEI. With 3 bases removed from V and 4 bases from J, the gap between germline ends came to 7 bases. The length of the CDR3 is 12 residues. CDR3 region: CASSDRVYEQYF. The CDR3 region has the DNA TGTGCCAGCAGTGACAGGGTTTACGAGCAGTACTTC.

This clonotype was observed a handful of times. A library prepared for alpha chains yielded this beta chain as an off-target read; its size is of little meaning. The chain is built from TRBV5-4 and TRBJ2-1; tentative D call: TRBD2 (5 bases). CDR1 is SGHNT, CDR2 YYREEE, per germline (reference sequence). V lost 5 bases, J lost 7 bases, and 13 bases lay in between. The CDR3 length is 13 residues. The CDR3: CASSPGLKNEQFF. The DNA of the CDR3 is TGTGCCAGCAGTCCCGGACTGAAAAATGAGCAGTTCTTC.

In this sample, this clonotype is medium-sized. The germline gene is not matched at one end of the junction; a read error may be the cause. Since the library was made to target alpha chains, this beta chain is a stray read and its abundance is not meaningful. The chain carries TRBV2 and TRBJ2-1; possibly TRBD1 for D (5 bases). CDR1 is SNHLY and CDR2 is FYNNEI in the germline V gene. This CDR3 comprises 11 residues. The CDR3 loop reads CASTGAHSYSF. The CDR3 DNA follows: TGTGCCAGCACTGGGGCTCATTCCTACAGTTTC.